The 3 T cell receptor beta chains given below trace back to one sample, sequenced in a study of CD8 T cells in ankylosing spondylitis. Via MiXCR, TCRdb re-called the 5' RACE reads, giving one row per CDR3 protein. The repertoire consists of approximately 9,000 distinct CDR3 sequences, with about 3.9% occurring once and the leading ten covering about 9.4%. The sample was blood, either unsorted or a sorted T cell fraction (not recorded which). These receptors were taken from a female donor with ankylosing spondylitis or in good health (not recorded which).

In its sample, this clonotype was seen many times. The CDR3 nucleotides read TGTGCCAGCAGCGTAGGGTCTCATTACGAGCAGTACTTC. Protein product: CASSVGSHYEQYF. The chain carries TRBV9 and TRBJ2-7, with unresolved D. This CDR3 spans 13 amino acids. V was clipped by 0 bases and J by 4 bases, with 8 bases between them. Germline-derived CDR1 and CDR2 are SGDLS and YYNGEE.

This clonotype has ten or more counts. The genes are TRBV9 and TRBJ2-2; a weak D match, TRBD1 (5 bases). With 3 bases removed from V and 3 bases from J, the gap between germline ends came to 15 bases. Germline lookup yields CDR1 SGDLS and CDR2 YYNGEE. CDR3 length: 16 amino acids. The CDR3 sequence: CASSAELDTYTGELFF. In nucleotides, the CDR3 is TGTGCCAGCAGCGCCGAGTTGGACACCTACACCGGGGAGCTGTTTTTT.

This clonotype was detected only a few times. This rearrangement joins TRBV9 to TRBJ1-2; D gene ambiguous. The length of the CDR3 is 14 residues. Per the germline V gene, CDR1 is SGDLS and CDR2 is YYNGEE. Trimming took 4 bases from V and 4 from J, leaving 14 bases between them. CDR3 bases: TGTGCCAGCAGCACGTCAACGGGCCTCTATGGCTACACCTTC. Encoded protein: CASSTSTGLYGYTF.